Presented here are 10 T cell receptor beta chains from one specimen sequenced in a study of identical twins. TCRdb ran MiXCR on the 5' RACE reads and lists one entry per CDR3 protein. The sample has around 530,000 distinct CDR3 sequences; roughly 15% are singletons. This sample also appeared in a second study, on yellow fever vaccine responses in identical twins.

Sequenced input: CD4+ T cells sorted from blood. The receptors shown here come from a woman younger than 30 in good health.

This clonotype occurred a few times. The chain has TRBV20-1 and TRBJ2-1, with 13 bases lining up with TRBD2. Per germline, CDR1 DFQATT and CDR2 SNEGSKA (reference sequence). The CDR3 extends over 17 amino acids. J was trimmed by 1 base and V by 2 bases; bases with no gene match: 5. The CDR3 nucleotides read TGCAGTGCTAGATTGCGGACTAGCGGGGGATCCTACAATGAGCAGTTCTTC. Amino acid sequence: CSARLRTSGGSYNEQFF.

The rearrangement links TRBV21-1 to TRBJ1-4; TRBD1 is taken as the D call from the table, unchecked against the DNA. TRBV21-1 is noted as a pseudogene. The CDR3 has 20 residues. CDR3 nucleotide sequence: TGTGCCAGCAGCAAAGTTTGGAAGGGGGCCCCCTTCGGGAGTAATGAAAAACTGTTTTTT. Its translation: CASSKVWKGAPFGSNEKLFF.

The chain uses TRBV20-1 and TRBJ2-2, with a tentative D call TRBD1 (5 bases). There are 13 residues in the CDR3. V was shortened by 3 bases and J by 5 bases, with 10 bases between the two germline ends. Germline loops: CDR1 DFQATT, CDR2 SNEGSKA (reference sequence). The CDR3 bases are TGCAGTGCTAGTCCCAGGGCAACCGGGGAGCTGTTTTTT. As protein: CSASPRATGELFF.

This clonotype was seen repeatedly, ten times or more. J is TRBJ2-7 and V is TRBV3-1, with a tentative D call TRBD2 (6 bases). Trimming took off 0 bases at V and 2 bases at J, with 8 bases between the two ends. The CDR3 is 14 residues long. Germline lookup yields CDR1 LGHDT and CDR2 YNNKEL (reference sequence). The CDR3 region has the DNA TGTGCCAGCAGCCAAGACGGGGGAACCTACGAGCAGTACTTC. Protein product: CASSQDGGTYEQYF.

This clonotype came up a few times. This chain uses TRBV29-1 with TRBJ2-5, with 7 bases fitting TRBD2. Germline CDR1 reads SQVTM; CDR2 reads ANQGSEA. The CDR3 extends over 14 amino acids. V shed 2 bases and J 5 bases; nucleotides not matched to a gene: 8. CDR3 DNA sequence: TGCAGCGTTGAAATAGCGGGCCCGGGGGAGACCCAGTACTTC. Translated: CSVEIAGPGETQYF.

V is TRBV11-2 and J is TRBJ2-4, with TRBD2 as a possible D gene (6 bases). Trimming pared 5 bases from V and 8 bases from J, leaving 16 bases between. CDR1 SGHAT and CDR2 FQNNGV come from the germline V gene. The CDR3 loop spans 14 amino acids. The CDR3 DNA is TGTGCCAGCAGCCCCATAGCGGCTCCGGACATTCAGTACTTC. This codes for CASSPIAAPDIQYF.

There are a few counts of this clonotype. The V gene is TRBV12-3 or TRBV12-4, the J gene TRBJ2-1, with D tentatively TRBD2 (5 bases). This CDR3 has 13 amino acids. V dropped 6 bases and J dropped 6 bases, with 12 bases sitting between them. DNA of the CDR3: TGTGCCAGCAGGACTAACAGTCGCAATGAGCAGTTCTTC. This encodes CASRTNSRNEQFF.

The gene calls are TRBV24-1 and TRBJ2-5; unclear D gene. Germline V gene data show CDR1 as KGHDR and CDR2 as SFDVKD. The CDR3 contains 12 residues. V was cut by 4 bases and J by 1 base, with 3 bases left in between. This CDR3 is CATSERQETQYF. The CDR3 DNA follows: TGTGCCACCAGTGAACGCCAAGAGACCCAGTACTTC.

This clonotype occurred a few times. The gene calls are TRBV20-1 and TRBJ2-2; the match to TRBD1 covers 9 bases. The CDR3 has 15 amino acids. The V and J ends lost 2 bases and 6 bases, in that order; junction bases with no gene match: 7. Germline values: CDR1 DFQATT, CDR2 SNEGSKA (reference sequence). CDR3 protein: CSARPDRGGPGELFF. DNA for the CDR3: TGCAGTGCTAGACCAGACAGGGGGGGACCCGGGGAGCTGTTTTTT.

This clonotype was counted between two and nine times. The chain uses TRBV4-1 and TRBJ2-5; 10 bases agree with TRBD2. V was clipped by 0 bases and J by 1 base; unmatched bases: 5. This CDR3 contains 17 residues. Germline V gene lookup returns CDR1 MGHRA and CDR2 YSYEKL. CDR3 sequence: CASSQDRVAGGQETQYF. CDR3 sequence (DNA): TGCGCCAGCAGCCAAGATAGGGTAGCGGGGGGCCAAGAGACCCAGTACTTC.